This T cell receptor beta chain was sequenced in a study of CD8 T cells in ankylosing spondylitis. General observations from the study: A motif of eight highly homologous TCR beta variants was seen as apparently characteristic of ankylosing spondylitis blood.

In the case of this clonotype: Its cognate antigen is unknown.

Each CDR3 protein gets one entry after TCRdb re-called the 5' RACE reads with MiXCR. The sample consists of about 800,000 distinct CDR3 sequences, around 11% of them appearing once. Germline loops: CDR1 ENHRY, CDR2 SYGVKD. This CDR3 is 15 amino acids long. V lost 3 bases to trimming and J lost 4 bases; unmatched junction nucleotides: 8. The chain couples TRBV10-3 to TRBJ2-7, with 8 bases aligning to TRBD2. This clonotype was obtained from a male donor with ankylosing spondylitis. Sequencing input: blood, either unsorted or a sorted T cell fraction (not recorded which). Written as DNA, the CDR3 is TGTGCCATCAGTGACCCAGCGGGAGCGGGTTACGAGCAGTACTTC. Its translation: CAISDPAGAGYEQYF.